A single T cell receptor (beta chain) is shown here with its context. Its cognate antigen is unknown. The data were taken from a study of T cell responses to AZD1222 COVID-19 vaccine. General study points: Vaccine-related CD4 TCRs covered spike, predominating at 160-218 and 743-854. Clonal diversity may have been underestimated in mostly white British donors. The repertoires were collected only after the peak T cell response.

Trimming took off 0 bases at V and 6 bases at J, with 9 bases between the two ends. CDR1 is LGHNA, CDR2 YNFKEQ, per germline. This CDR3 is built from 14 residues. Only in-frame clones appear in the TCRdb table, and some are missing; sequencing was by immunoSEQ multiplex PCR. The profile shows 98,000 or so clones, 93% of them singletons. This TCR was sampled from an adult in good health. This material consisted of peripheral blood, taken on day 0 of AZD1222 vaccination. This chain links TRBV4-2 with TRBJ2-1; D uncertain. In DNA, the CDR3 is TGTGCCAGCAGCCAAGATCGAGGTTCCAATGAGCAGTTCTTC. It is translated as CASSQDRGSNEQFF.